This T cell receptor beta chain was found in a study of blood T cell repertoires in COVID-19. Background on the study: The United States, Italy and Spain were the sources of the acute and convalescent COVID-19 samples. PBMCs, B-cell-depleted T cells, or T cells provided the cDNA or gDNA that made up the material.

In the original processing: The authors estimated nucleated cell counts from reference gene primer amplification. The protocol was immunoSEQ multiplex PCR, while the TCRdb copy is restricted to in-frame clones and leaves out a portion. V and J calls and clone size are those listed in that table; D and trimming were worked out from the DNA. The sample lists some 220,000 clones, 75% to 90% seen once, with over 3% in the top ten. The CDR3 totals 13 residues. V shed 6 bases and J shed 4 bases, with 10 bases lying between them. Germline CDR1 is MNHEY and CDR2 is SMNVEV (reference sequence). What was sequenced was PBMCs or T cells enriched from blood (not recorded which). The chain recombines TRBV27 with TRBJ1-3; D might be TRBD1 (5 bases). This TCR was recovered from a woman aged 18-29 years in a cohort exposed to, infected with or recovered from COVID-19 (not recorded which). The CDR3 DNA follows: TGTGCCAGCAGCCCTTCAGGGGGAAACACCATATATTTT. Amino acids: CASSPSGGNTIYF.